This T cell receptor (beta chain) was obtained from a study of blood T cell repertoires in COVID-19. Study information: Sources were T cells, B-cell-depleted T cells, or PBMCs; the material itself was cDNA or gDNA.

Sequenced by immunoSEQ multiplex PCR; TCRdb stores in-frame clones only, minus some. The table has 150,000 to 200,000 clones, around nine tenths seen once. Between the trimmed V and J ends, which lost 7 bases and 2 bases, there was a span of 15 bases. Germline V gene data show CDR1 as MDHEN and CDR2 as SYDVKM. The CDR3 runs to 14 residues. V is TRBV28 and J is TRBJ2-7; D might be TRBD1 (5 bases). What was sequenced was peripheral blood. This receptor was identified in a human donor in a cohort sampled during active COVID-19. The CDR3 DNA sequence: TGTGCCAGCATTGCAGGGCCCCCTGCCTACGAGCAGTACTTC. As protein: CASIAGPPAYEQYF.